The clone carrying this T cell receptor beta chain appeared a few times. Its antigen is not known. The sample originates from a study of cytomegalovirus exposure and HLA in healthy donors. This CDR3 is built from 14 residues. V lost 4 bases, J lost 8 bases, and 5 bases stayed unmatched. Germline CDR1 is SGHAT and CDR2 is FQNNGV. Study findings and constraints: Within a later analysis, the majority of CMV-associated TCR beta chains appeared HLA-restricted. Testing in vitro showed a few CMV-associated chains specific for CMV antigens. V- and J-gene trimming of TCR beta was linked (in a later analysis) to a missense DCLRE1C variant.

The primer mix had 60 Vbeta and 13 Jbeta primers. Per the original methods: It was a later analysis that counted around 85 million unique TCR beta chains, of which 9 million to 13 million were shared. TCRdb's table, derived via immunoSEQ multiplex PCR, lists solely in-frame clones and lacks some. V, J and clone size are those of that table, while D and trimming were read from the DNA. The sample lists some 140,000 clones; 55% to 80% were seen once. This clonotype originated in a woman between 40 and 50 years old in good health and CMV-seronegative. Specimen: PBMCs. V is TRBV11-2 and J is TRBJ1-4, with 9 bases lining up with TRBD1. The CDR3 loop is CASSSGTGREKLFF. CDR3 nucleotides: TGTGCCAGCAGCTCCGGGACAGGGAGGGAAAAACTGTTTTTT.